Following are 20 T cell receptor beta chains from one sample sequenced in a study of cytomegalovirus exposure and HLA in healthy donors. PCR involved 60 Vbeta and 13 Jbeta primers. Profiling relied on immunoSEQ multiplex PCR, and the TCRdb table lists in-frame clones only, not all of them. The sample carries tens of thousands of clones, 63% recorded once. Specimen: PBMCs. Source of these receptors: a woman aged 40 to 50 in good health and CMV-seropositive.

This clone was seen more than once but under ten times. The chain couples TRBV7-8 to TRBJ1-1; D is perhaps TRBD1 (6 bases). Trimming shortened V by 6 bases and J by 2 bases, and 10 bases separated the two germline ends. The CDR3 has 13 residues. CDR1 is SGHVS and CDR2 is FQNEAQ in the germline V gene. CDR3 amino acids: CASRRGTNTEAFF. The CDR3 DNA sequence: TGTGCCAGCAGGAGGGGGACCAACACTGAAGCTTTCTTT. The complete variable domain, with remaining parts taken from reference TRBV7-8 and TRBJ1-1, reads GAGVSQSPRYKVAKRGQDVALRCDPISGHVSLFWYQQALGQGPEFLTYFQNEAQLDKSGLPSDRFFAERPEGSVSTLKIQRTQQEDSAVYLCASRRGTNTEAFFGQGTRLTVV.

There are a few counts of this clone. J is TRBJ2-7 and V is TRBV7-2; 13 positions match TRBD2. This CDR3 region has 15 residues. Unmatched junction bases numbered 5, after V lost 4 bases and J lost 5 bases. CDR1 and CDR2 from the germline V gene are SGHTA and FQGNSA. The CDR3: CASSSPGTSGNEQYF. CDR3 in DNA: TGTGCCAGCAGCTCCCCAGGGACTAGCGGGAACGAGCAGTACTTC.

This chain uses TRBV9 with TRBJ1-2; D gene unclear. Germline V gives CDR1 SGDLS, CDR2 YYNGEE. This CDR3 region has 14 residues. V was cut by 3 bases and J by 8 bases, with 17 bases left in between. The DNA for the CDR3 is TGTGCCAGCAGCGCGGAGACGACGGTTTTAGGCTACACCTTC. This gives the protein CASSAETTVLGYTF.

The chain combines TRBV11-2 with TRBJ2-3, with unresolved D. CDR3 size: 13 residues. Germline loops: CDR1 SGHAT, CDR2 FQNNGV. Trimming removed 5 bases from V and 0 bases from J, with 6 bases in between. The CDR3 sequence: CASSEQSTDTQYF. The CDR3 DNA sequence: TGTGCCAGCAGCGAGCAAAGCACAGATACGCAGTATTTT.

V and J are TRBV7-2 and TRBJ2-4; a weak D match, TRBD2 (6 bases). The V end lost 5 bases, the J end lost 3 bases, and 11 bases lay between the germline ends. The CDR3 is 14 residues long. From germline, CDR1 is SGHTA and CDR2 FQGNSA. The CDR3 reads CASSAGFVKNIQYF. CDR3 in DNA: TGTGCCAGCAGCGCGGGGTTTGTCAAAAACATTCAGTACTTC.

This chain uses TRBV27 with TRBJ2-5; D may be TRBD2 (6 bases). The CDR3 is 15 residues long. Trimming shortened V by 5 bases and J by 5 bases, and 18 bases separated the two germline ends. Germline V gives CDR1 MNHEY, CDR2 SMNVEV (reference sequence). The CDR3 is CASSSPGEVMETQYF. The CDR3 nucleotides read TGTGCCAGCAGTAGTCCGGGAGAGGTAATGGAGACCCAGTACTTC.

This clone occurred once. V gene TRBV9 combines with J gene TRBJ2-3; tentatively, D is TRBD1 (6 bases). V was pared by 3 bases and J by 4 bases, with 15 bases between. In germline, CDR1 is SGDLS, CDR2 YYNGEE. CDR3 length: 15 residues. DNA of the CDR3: TGTGCCAGCAGCGCGCAGGGGCAGGGGTCAGATACGCAGTATTTT. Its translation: CASSAQGQGSDTQYF.

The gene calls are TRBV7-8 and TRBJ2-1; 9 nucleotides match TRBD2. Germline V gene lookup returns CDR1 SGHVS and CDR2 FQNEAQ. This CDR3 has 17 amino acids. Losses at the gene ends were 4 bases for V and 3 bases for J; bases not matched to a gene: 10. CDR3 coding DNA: TGTGCCAGCAGCTCAACCGGGGGGCGGGAGGGCTACAATGAGCAGTTCTTC. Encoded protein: CASSSTGGREGYNEQFF. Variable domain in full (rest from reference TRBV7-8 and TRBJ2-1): GAGVSQSPRYKVAKRGQDVALRCDPISGHVSLFWYQQALGQGPEFLTYFQNEAQLDKSGLPSDRFFAERPEGSVSTLKIQRTQQEDSAVYLCASSSTGGREGYNEQFFGPGTRLTVL.

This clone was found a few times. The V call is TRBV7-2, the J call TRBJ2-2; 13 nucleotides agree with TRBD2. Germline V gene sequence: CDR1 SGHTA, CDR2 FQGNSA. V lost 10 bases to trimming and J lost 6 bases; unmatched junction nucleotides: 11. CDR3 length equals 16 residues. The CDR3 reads CANARGTSGISGELFF. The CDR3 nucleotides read TGTGCCAACGCTAGGGGGACTAGCGGGATTTCCGGGGAGCTGTTTTTT.

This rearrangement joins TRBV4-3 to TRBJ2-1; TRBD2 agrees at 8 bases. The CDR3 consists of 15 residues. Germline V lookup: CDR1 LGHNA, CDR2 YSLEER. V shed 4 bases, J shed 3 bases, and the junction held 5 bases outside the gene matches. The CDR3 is CASSRTSGGYNEQFF. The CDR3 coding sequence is TGCGCCAGCAGCCGAACCAGCGGGGGCTACAATGAGCAGTTCTTC.

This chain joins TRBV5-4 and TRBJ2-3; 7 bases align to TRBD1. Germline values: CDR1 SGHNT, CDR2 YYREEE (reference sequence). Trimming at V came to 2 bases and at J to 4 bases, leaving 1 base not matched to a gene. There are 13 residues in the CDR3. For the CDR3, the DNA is TGTGCCAGCAGCTTACAGGGGTCAGATACGCAGTATTTT. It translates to CASSLQGSDTQYF.

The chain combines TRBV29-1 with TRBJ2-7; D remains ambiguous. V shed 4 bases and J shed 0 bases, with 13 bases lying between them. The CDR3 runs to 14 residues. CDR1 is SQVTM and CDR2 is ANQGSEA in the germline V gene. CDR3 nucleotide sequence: TGCAGCGTTGCTGACATTCTCTACTCCTACGAGCAGTACTTC. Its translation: CSVADILYSYEQYF.

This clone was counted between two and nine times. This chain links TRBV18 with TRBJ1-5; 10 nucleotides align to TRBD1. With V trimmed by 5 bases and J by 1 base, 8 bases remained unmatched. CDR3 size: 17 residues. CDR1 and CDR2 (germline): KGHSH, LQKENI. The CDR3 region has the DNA TGTGCCAGCTCATTACTACCGGGACAGGGGAGCAATCAGCCCCAGCATTTT. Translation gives CASSLLPGQGSNQPQHF.

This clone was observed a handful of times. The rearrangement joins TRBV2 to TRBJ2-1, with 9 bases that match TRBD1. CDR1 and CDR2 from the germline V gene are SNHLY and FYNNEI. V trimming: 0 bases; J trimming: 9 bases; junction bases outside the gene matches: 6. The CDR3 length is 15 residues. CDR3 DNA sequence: TGTGCCAGCAGTGAAGCTCGGACAGGGGCAACTGAGCAGTTCTTC. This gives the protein CASSEARTGATEQFF.

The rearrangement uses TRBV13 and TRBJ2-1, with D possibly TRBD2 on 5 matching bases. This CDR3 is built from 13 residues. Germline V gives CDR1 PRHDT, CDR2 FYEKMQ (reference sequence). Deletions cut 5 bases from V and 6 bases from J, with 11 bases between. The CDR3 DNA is TGTGCCAGCAGCCTCGGACTCTCCAATGAGCAGTTCTTC. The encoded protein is CASSLGLSNEQFF.

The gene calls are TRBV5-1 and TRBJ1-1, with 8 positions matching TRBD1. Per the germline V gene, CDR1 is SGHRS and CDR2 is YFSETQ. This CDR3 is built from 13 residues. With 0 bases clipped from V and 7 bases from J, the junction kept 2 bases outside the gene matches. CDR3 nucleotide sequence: TGCGCCAGCAGCTTGGGGACAGGGAATGAAGCTTTCTTT. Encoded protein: CASSLGTGNEAFF.

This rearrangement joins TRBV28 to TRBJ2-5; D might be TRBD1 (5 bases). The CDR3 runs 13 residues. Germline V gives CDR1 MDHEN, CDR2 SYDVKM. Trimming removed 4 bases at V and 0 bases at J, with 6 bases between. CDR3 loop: CASSSGYQETQYF. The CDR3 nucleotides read TGTGCCAGCAGTTCAGGGTACCAAGAGACCCAGTACTTC.

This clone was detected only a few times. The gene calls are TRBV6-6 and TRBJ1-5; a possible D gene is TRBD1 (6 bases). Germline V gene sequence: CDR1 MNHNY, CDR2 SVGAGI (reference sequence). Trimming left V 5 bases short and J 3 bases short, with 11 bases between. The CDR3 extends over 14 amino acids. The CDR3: CASSTDSDNQPQHF. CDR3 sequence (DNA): TGTGCCAGCAGTACGGACAGTGACAATCAGCCCCAGCATTTT.

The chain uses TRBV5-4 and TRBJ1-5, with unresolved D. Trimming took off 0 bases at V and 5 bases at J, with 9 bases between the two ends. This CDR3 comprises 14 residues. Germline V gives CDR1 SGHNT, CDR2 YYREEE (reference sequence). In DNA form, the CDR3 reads TGTGCCAGCAGCTTGGCCGTCGGGGATCAGCCCCAGCATTTT. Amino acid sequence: CASSLAVGDQPQHF.

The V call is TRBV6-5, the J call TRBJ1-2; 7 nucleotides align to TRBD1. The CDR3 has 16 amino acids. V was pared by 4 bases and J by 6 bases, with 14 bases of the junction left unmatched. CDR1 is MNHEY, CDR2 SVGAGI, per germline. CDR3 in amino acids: CASSSNPGGGGNGYTF. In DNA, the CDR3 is TGTGCCAGCAGTTCTAATCCGGGAGGGGGCGGAAATGGCTACACCTTC.